This T cell receptor beta chain was identified in a study of response to subunit inactivated influenza vaccine. A word on this clonotype: Its antigen is still unknown.

Germline CDR1 MNHNS, CDR2 SASEGT. This CDR3 is 16 amino acids long. V lost 6 bases, J lost 4 bases, and 8 bases stayed unmatched. One entry per CDR3 protein results from TCRdb running MiXCR on the RT-PCR reads. Counted here are about 620,000 distinct CDR3 sequences, roughly 10% occurring once; the ten biggest clones make up 10% to 13%. Whole-study findings and limits: Researchers suggested that each seasonal influenza vaccination recruits few new T cells.

This clonotype was obtained from a man in his forties or fifties who received an inactivated influenza vaccine. The sequenced sample was PBMCs from blood, obtained on the day of vaccination. The chain is built from TRBV6-1 and TRBJ2-5; 13 nucleotides agree with TRBD2. CDR3 sequence (DNA): TGTGCCAGCAGCTGGACTAGCGGGAGACAAGGAGAGACCCAGTACTTC. This sequence encodes CASSWTSGRQGETQYF.